This TCR beta chain comes out of a study of human T cells and chemical hapten exposure. Time point of the sample: pre-sensitization, week 0. As to treatment: therapeutic diphenylcyclopropenone sensitization with weekly scalp DPC. This clonotype was counted many times. MiXCR, applied by TCRdb to the RACE reads, yields one record per CDR3 protein. This sample has about 350,000 distinct CDR3 sequences, with around 5.5% found just once. This material consisted of whole blood, taken in connection with sensitization to the hapten diphenylcyclopropenone (DPC). This TCR was recovered from a woman under 30 with alopecia areata. Some clones in this sample may be carry-over from other donors' samples.

CDR3 nucleotide sequence: TGCGCCAGCAGCCTACAGGGGGAAATTGGAAACACCATATATTTT. Encoded protein: CASSLQGEIGNTIYF. The chain couples TRBV4-3 to TRBJ1-3, with 8 bases matching TRBD1. The CDR3 has 15 residues. J gave up 3 bases and V 4 bases, and 5 bases lay outside the gene matches. Germline CDR1 reads LGHNA; CDR2 reads YSLEER.